This TCR beta chain was found in a study of response to subunit inactivated influenza vaccine. This clonotype was picked up many times. The CDR3 loop spans 13 amino acids. Trimming removed 1 base at V and 8 bases at J, with 10 bases between. The germline V gene encodes CDR1 KGHDR and CDR2 SFDVKD. One entry per CDR3 protein, called by TCRdb with MiXCR from the RT-PCR reads. The data show over 400,000 distinct CDR3 sequences, with 13% seen just once and around 13% held by the top ten. The sample here was PBMCs from blood, taken roughly 46 days after vaccination. V is TRBV24-1 and J is TRBJ1-2, with TRBD1 as a possible D gene (5 bases). This sequence was found in a man aged 50 to 60 who received an inactivated influenza vaccine. CDR3 DNA sequence: TGTGCCACCAGTGATTTAGGGGTTGACGGCTACACCTTC. Translating it yields CATSDLGVDGYTF.